These 31 T cell receptor beta chains originate from one sample sequenced in a study of shared clonotypes between healthy human individuals. Assay: immunoSEQ multiplex PCR; the TCRdb copy retains only in-frame clones and omits some. The table records 550,000 to 800,000 clones, around 67% of them present only once. What was sequenced was memory CD4+ T cells sorted from blood. As to subset: CD45RA-negative fraction. The source is a woman aged 30 to 39 in good health.

The V and J genes are TRBV7-2 and TRBJ2-6; TRBD1 matches 7 bases. V gave up 2 bases and J gave up 0 bases; unmatched junction bases: 1. Germline values: CDR1 SGHTA, CDR2 FQGNSA. The CDR3 length is 16 residues. CDR3 amino acids: CASSLSGGSGANVLTF. CDR3 bases: TGTGCCAGCAGCTTATCAGGGGGCTCTGGGGCCAACGTCCTGACTTTC.

This chain uses TRBV27 with TRBJ2-7; 8 bases fit TRBD1. CDR3 length: 14 amino acids. J gave up 5 bases and V 2 bases, and 5 bases lay outside the gene matches. From germline, CDR1 is MNHEY and CDR2 SMNVEV (reference sequence). The DNA of the CDR3 is TGTGCCAGCAGTTTACTGGGACAGGCCCACGAGCAGTACTTC. Translating it yields CASSLLGQAHEQYF.

CDR3 sequence (DNA): TGTGCCAGCAGCTCGAGAAGACAGGGCCACGAGCAGTACTTC. Its protein product is CASSSRRQGHEQYF. The gene calls are TRBV7-6 and TRBJ2-7; 7 nucleotides match TRBD1. The CDR3 runs 14 residues. CDR1 SGHVS and CDR2 FNYEAQ come from the germline V gene. J lost 5 bases, V lost 4 bases, and 8 bases had no gene match.

The rearrangement joins TRBV30 to TRBJ1-1; D not certain. Trimming took 0 bases from V and 5 from J, leaving 10 bases between them. Germline V gene lookup returns CDR1 GTSNPN and CDR2 SVGIG (reference sequence). The CDR3 covers 13 residues. The DNA of the CDR3 is TGTGCCTGGAGTGTACACGTTAGGACTGAAGCTTTCTTT. Translated, it gives CAWSVHVRTEAFF.

This clone was seen a single time. The CDR3 here is CASSQVFRTGSNEKLFF. The CDR3, as DNA: TGCGCCAGCAGCCAAGTATTTAGGACAGGTTCTAATGAAAAACTGTTTTTT. The rearrangement joins TRBV4-1 to TRBJ1-4; 7 bases line up with TRBD1. The CDR3 runs to 17 residues. Germline V gives CDR1 MGHRA, CDR2 YSYEKL. V was clipped by 1 base and J by 3 bases; unmatched bases: 8.

The V gene is TRBV4-2, the J gene TRBJ2-1; the match to TRBD2 covers 8 bases. CDR1 is LGHNA and CDR2 is YNFKEQ in the germline V gene. Trimming took 0 bases from V and 4 from J; bases not matched to a gene: 5. The CDR3 sequence is 16 residues long. This chain's CDR3 is CASSQDLTSGYNEQFF. The CDR3 nucleotides read TGTGCCAGCAGCCAAGATCTCACTAGCGGATACAATGAGCAGTTCTTC.

CDR3 residues: CASSSVVSRNNEQFF. The CDR3 DNA reads TGTGCCAGCAGTTCGGTCGTAAGCCGAAACAATGAGCAGTTCTTC. The chain recombines TRBV5-5 with TRBJ2-1; D is ambiguous. CDR3 length equals 15 residues. The germline V gene encodes CDR1 SGHKS and CDR2 YYEKEE (reference sequence). The germline V and J ends were trimmed by 5 bases and 5 bases, with 17 bases remaining between them.

This clone was found once. The genes are TRBV6-9 and TRBJ2-5; unclear D gene. Germline-derived CDR1 and CDR2 are MNHGY and SVAAGI. The CDR3 length is 13 residues. Deletions cut 8 bases from V and 3 bases from J, with 13 bases between. The CDR3 region is CASPKQAKETQYF. The CDR3 region has the DNA TGTGCCAGCCCGAAGCAGGCTAAAGAGACCCAGTACTTC.

The chain employs TRBV5-1 and TRBJ1-5; no reliable D call. This CDR3 comprises 17 residues. Germline V gives CDR1 SGHRS, CDR2 YFSETQ. V lost 4 bases to trimming and J lost 2 bases, with 19 bases between them. The CDR3 reads CASSPVVAWGRNQPQHF. DNA for the CDR3: TGCGCCAGCAGCCCGGTGGTGGCGTGGGGTCGCAATCAGCCCCAGCATTTT.

The chain is built from TRBV6-5 and TRBJ2-7; 10 positions match TRBD2. J lost 5 bases, V lost 0 bases, and 4 bases had no gene match. Germline loops: CDR1 MNHEY, CDR2 SVGAGI. This CDR3 contains 15 residues. The DNA for the CDR3 is TGTGCCAGCAGTTACTCTAGCGGGAGGCAGGACGAGCAGTACTTC. Protein sequence: CASSYSSGRQDEQYF.

The rearrangement links TRBV10-3 to TRBJ2-3; 11 bases match TRBD2. V lost 0 bases and J lost 0; bases outside the gene matches: 5. Germline-derived CDR1 and CDR2 are ENHRY and SYGVKD. The CDR3 loop spans 18 amino acids. The CDR3 coding sequence is TGTGCCATCAGTGAGTCGACTAGCGGGAACCCTAGCACAGATACGCAGTATTTT. It codes for CAISESTSGNPSTDTQYF.

The chain links TRBV28 to TRBJ2-7; the D is unclear. The CDR3 runs 14 residues. CDR1 is MDHEN and CDR2 is SYDVKM in the germline V gene. The V end lost 6 bases, the J end lost 3 bases, and 15 bases lay between the germline ends. The CDR3 spells CASRTPTIIYEQYF. CDR3 bases: TGTGCCAGCAGGACTCCAACTATCATCTACGAGCAGTACTTC.

The rearrangement links TRBV28 to TRBJ2-7; 10 positions agree with TRBD2. The V and J ends lost 10 bases and 3 bases, in that order; junction bases with no gene match: 15. The germline V gene has CDR1 MDHEN and CDR2 SYDVKM. CDR3 length equals 16 residues. The CDR3 nucleotides are TGTGCCACCAGCATCCGGCTAGCGGGAGCCGACTACGAGCAGTACTTC. Its translation is CATSIRLAGADYEQYF.

In this sample, this clone turned up a few times. The chain couples TRBV7-6 to TRBJ1-2, with 10 nucleotides matching TRBD1. The CDR3 extends over 14 amino acids. Germline-derived CDR1 and CDR2 are SGHVS and FNYEAQ. The V segment lost 5 bases and the J segment 3 bases; nucleotides outside the gene matches: 3. CDR3 loop: CASSPGTGDYGYTF. The CDR3 DNA reads TGTGCCAGCAGCCCAGGGACAGGGGACTATGGCTACACCTTC.

This clone was picked up a small number of times. In the same sample, other DNA sequences code for this CDR3. The V and J genes are TRBV5-1 and TRBJ2-1, with D tentatively TRBD2 (5 bases). This CDR3 spans 15 amino acids. In germline, CDR1 is SGHRS, CDR2 YFSETQ. The V end lost 0 bases, the J end lost 4 bases, and 11 bases lay between the germline ends. The CDR3, as DNA: TGCGCCAGCAGCTTGGCCTCTAGCTCGTACAATGAGCAGTTCTTC. Amino acid sequence: CASSLASSSYNEQFF.

The chain combines TRBV4-1 with TRBJ1-1; D is possibly TRBD1 (6 bases). V lost 1 base, J lost 3 bases, and 9 bases lay in between. Per germline, CDR1 MGHRA and CDR2 YSYEKL. This CDR3 region has 14 residues. The CDR3 region is CASSQGWGHTEAFF. The CDR3 nucleotides read TGCGCCAGCAGCCAAGGGTGGGGGCACACTGAAGCTTTCTTT.

This chain uses TRBV19 with TRBJ2-7; the match to TRBD1 covers 9 bases. V shed 7 bases and J 8 bases; nucleotides not matched to a gene: 9. This CDR3 spans 13 amino acids. The germline CDR1 and CDR2 sequences are LNHDA and SQIVND (reference sequence). CDR3 DNA sequence: TGTGCCAGTAACGCTGGGACAGGGAATCAGCAGTACTTC. As protein: CASNAGTGNQQYF.

This clone was seen at least ten times. This chain joins TRBV4-1 and TRBJ2-7; D unresolved. The CDR3 totals 16 residues. From germline, CDR1 is MGHRA and CDR2 YSYEKL. Deletions cut 1 base from V and 4 bases from J, with 17 bases between. This chain's CDR3 is CASSQVLGRDGYEQYF. The CDR3 region has the DNA TGCGCCAGCAGCCAAGTGCTCGGACGCGACGGGTACGAGCAGTACTTC.

This chain connects TRBV28 to TRBJ2-6, with D possibly TRBD2 on 7 matching bases. The CDR3 is made up of 17 amino acids. The ends were cut back, 5 bases at V and 2 bases at J, with 16 bases in the middle. Germline V gives CDR1 MDHEN, CDR2 SYDVKM. CDR3 sequence reads: CASSRRGRETGANVLTF. CDR3 bases: TGTGCCAGCAGTCGCCGGGGGCGGGAGACTGGGGCCAACGTCCTGACTTTC.

This clone was detected once. Germline and junction disagree at one end, which may indicate a read error. Other DNA variants within this sample encode the same CDR3. V and J are TRBV20-1 and TRBJ2-3; no definite D call. The CDR3 runs 10 residues. Germline values: CDR1 DFQATT, CDR2 SNEGSKA (reference sequence). Written as DNA, the CDR3 is TGCAGTGCTAGAGCAGACACGCAGTATTTT. It specifies CSARADTQYF.

The chain links TRBV27 to TRBJ2-1; maybe TRBD2 (6 bases). This CDR3 spans 15 amino acids. Germline CDR1 and CDR2: MNHEY and SMNVEV (reference sequence). The V and J ends lost 6 bases and 0 bases respectively, with 12 bases between them. This CDR3 reads CASRERASSYNEQFF. The DNA for the CDR3 is TGTGCCAGCAGGGAGCGGGCTAGCTCCTACAATGAGCAGTTCTTC.

Only a few counts were recorded for this clone. The same CDR3 arises from other DNA sequences in this sample as well. The V gene is TRBV5-1, the J gene TRBJ2-2; 7 nucleotides match TRBD1. Germline values: CDR1 SGHRS, CDR2 YFSETQ. The CDR3 is 15 residues long. The V segment lost 4 bases and the J segment 1 base; nucleotides outside the gene matches: 4. CDR3 loop: CASSPGTENTGELFF. In nucleotides, the CDR3 is TGCGCCAGCAGCCCAGGGACAGAGAACACCGGGGAGCTGTTTTTT.

The CDR3 DNA reads TGTGCCAGCAGCTACTCAATGGGGTGGCAGTACTTC. Protein product: CASSYSMGWQYF. V and J are TRBV28 and TRBJ2-5; D gene unclear. The germline gives CDR1 MDHEN, CDR2 SYDVKM. CDR3 size: 12 residues. V lost 6 bases, J lost 11 bases, and 16 bases lay in between.

As for this clone: This CDR3 is also generated by other DNA sequences in the sample. The chain combines TRBV5-1 with TRBJ1-3; D not resolved. The germline V gene has CDR1 SGHRS and CDR2 YFSETQ. The V and J ends lost 0 bases and 4 bases respectively, with 8 bases between them. The CDR3 runs 14 residues. The CDR3 reads CASSLAGYGNTIYF. DNA for the CDR3: TGCGCCAGCAGCTTGGCGGGATACGGAAACACCATATATTTT.

The chain combines TRBV2 with TRBJ2-7; D remains unclear. The CDR3 is made up of 14 amino acids. The germline CDR1 and CDR2 sequences are SNHLY and FYNNEI. V was cut by 6 bases and J by 7 bases, with 19 bases left in between. The CDR3 protein is CASSSDGPSREQYF. DNA for the CDR3: TGTGCCAGCAGCTCGGACGGACCGTCGCGGGAGCAGTACTTC. The variable domain in full, with the rest retrieved from reference TRBV2 and TRBJ2-7, is EPEVTQTPSHQVTQMGQEVILRCVPISNHLYFYWYRQILGQKVEFLVSFYNNEISEKSEIFDDQFSVERPDGSNFTLKIRSTKLEDSAMYFCASSSDGPSREQYFGPGTRLTVT.

This clone was found once. The chain recombines TRBV7-8 with TRBJ2-7; D is uncertain. Germline loops: CDR1 SGHVS, CDR2 FQNEAQ. There are 15 residues in the CDR3. V was shortened by 4 bases and J by 5 bases, with 18 bases between the two germline ends. The CDR3 DNA follows: TGTGCCAGCAGCTCCTCCAGAGTCGTTAACCACGAGCAGTACTTC. It translates to CASSSSRVVNHEQYF.

CDR3 region: CASTLGTSGNTIYF. Written as DNA, the CDR3 is TGCGCCAGCACGCTTGGAACCTCTGGAAACACCATATATTTT. This chain uses TRBV5-1 with TRBJ1-3; no clear D gene. V was pared by 6 bases and J by 0 bases, with 10 bases between. This CDR3 has 14 residues. Germline-derived CDR1 and CDR2 are SGHRS and YFSETQ.

This clone was picked up one time. The chain joins TRBV27 to TRBJ1-5; no definite D call. V was trimmed by 5 bases and J by 2 bases, leaving 13 bases between them. Germline CDR1 reads MNHEY; CDR2 reads SMNVEV (reference sequence). There are 15 residues in the CDR3. CDR3 in DNA: TGTGCCAGCAGTATGGGCCTAAGAGGCAATCAGCCCCAGCATTTT. It codes for CASSMGLRGNQPQHF.

This clone occurred a few times. The chain links TRBV25-1 to TRBJ2-7; D may be TRBD1 or TRBD2 (5 bases each). This CDR3 has 14 amino acids. Germline values: CDR1 MGHDK, CDR2 SYGVNS. V was cut by 5 bases and J by 3 bases, with 14 bases left in between. Written as DNA, the CDR3 is TGTGCCAGCAGTCTGGGGGACCGAAGCTACGAGCAGTACTTC. Amino acid sequence: CASSLGDRSYEQYF.

The rearrangement links TRBV15 to TRBJ1-2; D remains ambiguous. V lost 0 bases to trimming and J lost 4 bases, with 6 bases between them. Germline CDR1 is LNHNV and CDR2 is YYDKDF (reference sequence). CDR3 length equals 13 residues. The CDR3 protein is CATSRDRPYGYTF. CDR3 sequence (DNA): TGTGCCACCAGCAGAGATCGCCCCTATGGCTACACCTTC.

Points on this clone: Other DNA variants within this sample encode the same CDR3. The chain has TRBV11-3 and TRBJ1-1; the D is unclear. The CDR3 contains 13 residues. V lost 3 bases to trimming and J lost 2 bases, with 7 bases between them. The germline gives CDR1 SGHNT, CDR2 YENEEA. CDR3 sequence (DNA): TGTGCCAGCAGCTTCTCAGGAAACACTGAAGCTTTCTTT. Translating gives CASSFSGNTEAFF.